This T cell receptor beta chain was retrieved from a study of T cell responses to AZD1222 COVID-19 vaccine. Study findings and constraints: White British ancestry dominated among donors, who included more females, and clonal diversity was possibly underestimated. Baseline antibody screening turned up just six seropositive AZD1222 recipients. All repertoire sampling was performed exclusively after the peak T cell response. An increase in Spike-specific TCR breadth and depth was observed after two AZD1222 doses.

The repertoire was sequenced with immunoSEQ multiplex PCR; TCRdb's copy has only in-frame clones and lacks some. Seen here are 110,000 to 150,000 clones, about 92% observed once, and the top ten hold around 12%. The length of the CDR3 is 17 residues. The germline gives CDR1 SGDLS, CDR2 YYNGEE. Trimming removed 0 bases at V and 4 bases at J, with 17 bases between. As to this clone: Its antigen is currently unknown.

The sequence came from an adult who had recovered from COVID-19. V usage is TRBV9 and J usage is TRBJ1-5; D may be TRBD1 (6 bases). Sequencing used peripheral blood, obtained after recovery from COVID-19. Here the CDR3 DNA reads TGTGCCAGCAGCGTAGTGCGACGCCGGGACAAAAATCAGCCCCAGCATTTT. This sequence encodes CASSVVRRRDKNQPQHF.